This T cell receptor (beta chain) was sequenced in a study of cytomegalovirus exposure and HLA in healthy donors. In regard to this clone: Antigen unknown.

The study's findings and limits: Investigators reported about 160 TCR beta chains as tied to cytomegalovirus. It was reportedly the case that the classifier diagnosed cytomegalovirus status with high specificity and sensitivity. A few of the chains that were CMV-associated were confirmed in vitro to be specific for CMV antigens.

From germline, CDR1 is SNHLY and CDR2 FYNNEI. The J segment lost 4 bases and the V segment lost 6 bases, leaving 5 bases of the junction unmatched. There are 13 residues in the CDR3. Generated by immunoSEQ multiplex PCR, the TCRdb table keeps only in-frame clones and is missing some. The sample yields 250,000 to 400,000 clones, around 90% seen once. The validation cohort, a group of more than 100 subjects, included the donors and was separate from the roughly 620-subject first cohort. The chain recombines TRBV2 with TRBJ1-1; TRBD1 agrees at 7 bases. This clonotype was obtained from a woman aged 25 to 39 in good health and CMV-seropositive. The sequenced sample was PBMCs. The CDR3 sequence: CASSLTGLTEAFF. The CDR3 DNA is TGTGCCAGCAGCCTGACAGGGCTCACTGAAGCTTTCTTT.